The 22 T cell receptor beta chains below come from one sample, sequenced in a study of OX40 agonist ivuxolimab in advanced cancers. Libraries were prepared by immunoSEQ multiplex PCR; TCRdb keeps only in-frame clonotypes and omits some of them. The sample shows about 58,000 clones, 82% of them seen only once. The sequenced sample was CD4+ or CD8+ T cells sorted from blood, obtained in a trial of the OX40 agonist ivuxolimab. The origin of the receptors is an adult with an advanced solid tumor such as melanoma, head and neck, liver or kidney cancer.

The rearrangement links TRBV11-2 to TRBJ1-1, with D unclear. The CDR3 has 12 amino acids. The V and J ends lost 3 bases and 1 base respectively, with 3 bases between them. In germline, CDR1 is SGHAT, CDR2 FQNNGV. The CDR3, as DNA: TGTGCCAGCAGCTTCCAGAACACTGAAGCTTTCTTT. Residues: CASSFQNTEAFF.

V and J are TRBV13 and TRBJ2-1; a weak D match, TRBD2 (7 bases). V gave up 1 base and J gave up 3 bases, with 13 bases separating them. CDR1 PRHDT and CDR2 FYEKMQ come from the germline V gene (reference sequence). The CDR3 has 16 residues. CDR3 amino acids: CASSLDTGRVYNEQFF. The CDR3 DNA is TGTGCCAGCAGCTTAGACACAGGGAGGGTCTACAATGAGCAGTTCTTC.

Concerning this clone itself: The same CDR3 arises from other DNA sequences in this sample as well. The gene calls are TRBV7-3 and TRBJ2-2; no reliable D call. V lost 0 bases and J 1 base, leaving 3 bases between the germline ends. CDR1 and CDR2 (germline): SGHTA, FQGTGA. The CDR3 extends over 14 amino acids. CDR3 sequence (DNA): TGTGCCAGCAGCTTAACCGGGAACACCGGGGAGCTGTTTTTT. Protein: CASSLTGNTGELFF.

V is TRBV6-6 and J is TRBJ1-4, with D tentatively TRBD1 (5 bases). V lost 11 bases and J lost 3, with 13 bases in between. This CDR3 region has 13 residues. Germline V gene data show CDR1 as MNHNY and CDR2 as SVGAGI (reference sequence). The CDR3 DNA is TGTGCCGGCCGGGGGACGGCTAATGAAAAACTGTTTTTT. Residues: CAGRGTANEKLFF.

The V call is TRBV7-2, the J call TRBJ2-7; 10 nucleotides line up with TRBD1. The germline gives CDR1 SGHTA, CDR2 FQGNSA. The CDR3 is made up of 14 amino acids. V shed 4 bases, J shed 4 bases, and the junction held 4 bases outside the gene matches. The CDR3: CASSSRDRGYEQYF. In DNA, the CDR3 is TGTGCCAGCAGCTCCCGGGACAGGGGTTACGAGCAGTACTTC.

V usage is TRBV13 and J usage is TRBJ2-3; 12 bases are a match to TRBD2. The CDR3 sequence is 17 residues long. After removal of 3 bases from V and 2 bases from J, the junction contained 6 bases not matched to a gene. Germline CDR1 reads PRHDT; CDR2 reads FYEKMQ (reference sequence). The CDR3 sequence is CASSFLAGGILTDTQYF. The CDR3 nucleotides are TGTGCCAGCAGCTTTCTAGCGGGGGGGATCCTCACAGATACGCAGTATTTT.

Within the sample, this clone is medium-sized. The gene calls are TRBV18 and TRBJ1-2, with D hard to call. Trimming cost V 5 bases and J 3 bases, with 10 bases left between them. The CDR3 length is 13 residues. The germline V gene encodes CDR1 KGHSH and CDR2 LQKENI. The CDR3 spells CASSSLDDYGYTF. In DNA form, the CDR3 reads TGTGCCAGCTCATCACTGGACGACTATGGCTACACCTTC.

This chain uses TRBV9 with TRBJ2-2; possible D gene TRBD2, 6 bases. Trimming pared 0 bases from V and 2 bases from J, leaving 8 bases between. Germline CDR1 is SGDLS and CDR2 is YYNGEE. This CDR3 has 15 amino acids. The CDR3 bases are TGTGCCAGCAGCGTAGGAGGGACTAACACCGGGGAGCTGTTTTTT. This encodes CASSVGGTNTGELFF.

CDR3 loop: CASRGGDSQPQHF. The CDR3 region has the DNA TGTGCCAGCAGGGGAGGGGACTCTCAGCCCCAGCATTTT. This chain links TRBV25-1 with TRBJ1-5; D perhaps matches TRBD1 (5 bases). Trimming cost V 6 bases and J 6 bases, with 12 bases left between them. CDR1 and CDR2 (germline): MGHDK, SYGVNS. This CDR3 contains 13 residues.

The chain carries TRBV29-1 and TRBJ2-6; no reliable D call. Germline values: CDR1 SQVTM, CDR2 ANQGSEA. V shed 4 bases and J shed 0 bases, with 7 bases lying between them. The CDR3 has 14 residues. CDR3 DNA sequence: TGCAGCGTTGGTCAGGTCTCTGGGGCCAACGTCCTGACTTTC. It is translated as CSVGQVSGANVLTF.

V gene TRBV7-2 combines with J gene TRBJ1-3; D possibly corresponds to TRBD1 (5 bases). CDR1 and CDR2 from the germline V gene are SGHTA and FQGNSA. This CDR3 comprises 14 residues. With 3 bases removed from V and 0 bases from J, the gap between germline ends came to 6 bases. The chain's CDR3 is CASSLQGSGNTIYF. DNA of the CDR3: TGTGCCAGCAGCTTGCAGGGCTCTGGAAACACCATATATTTT.

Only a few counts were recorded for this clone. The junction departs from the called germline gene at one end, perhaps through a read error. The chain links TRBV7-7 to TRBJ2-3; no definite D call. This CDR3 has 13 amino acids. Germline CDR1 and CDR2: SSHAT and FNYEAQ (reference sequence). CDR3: CASSSSLVDTQYF. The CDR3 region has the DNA TGTGCTAGCAGCTCAAGCTTAGTGGATACGCAGTATTTT.

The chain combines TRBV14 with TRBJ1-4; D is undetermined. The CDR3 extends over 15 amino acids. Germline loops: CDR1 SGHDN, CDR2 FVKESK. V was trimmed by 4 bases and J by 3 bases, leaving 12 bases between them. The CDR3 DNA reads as TGTGCCAGCAGCCGGCTCTTCGGGGCTAATGAAAAACTGTTTTTT. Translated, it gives CASSRLFGANEKLFF.

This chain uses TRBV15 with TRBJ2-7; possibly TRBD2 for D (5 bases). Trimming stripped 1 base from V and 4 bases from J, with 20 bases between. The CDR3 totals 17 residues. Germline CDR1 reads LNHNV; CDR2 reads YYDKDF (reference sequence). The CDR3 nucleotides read TGTGCCACCAGCAGAGGTAGGACTCAAATCCCCGATTACGAGCAGTACTTC. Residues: CATSRGRTQIPDYEQYF.

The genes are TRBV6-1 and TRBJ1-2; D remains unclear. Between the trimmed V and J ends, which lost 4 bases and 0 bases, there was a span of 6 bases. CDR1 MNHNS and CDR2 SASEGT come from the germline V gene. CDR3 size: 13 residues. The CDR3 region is CASSGPTNYGYTF. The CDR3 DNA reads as TGTGCCAGCAGTGGACCCACTAACTATGGCTACACCTTC.

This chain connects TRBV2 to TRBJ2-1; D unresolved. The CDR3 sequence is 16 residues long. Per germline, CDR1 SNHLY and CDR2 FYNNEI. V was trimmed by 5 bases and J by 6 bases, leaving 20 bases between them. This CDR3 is CASSPLWLVGSNEQFF. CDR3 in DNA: TGTGCCAGCAGTCCCCTTTGGCTAGTGGGTAGCAATGAGCAGTTCTTC.

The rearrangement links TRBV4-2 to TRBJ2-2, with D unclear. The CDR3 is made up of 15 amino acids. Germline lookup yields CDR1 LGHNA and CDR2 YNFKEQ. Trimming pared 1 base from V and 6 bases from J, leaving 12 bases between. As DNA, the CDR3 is TGTGCCAGCAGCCAAGGTCACCAACGACCCGGGGAGCTGTTTTTT. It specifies CASSQGHQRPGELFF.

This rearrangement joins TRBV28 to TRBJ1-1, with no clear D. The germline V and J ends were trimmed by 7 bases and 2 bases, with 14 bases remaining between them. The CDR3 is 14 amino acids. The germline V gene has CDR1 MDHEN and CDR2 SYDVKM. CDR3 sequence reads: CASMTNYPNTEAFF. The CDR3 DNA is TGTGCCAGCATGACTAACTACCCCAACACTGAAGCTTTCTTT.

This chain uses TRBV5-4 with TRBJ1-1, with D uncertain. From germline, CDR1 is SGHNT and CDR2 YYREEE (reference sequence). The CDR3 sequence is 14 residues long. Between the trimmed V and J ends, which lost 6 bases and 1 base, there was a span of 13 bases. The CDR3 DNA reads TGTGCCAGCAACCCTGGAGGGCAGAACACTGAAGCTTTCTTT. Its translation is CASNPGGQNTEAFF.

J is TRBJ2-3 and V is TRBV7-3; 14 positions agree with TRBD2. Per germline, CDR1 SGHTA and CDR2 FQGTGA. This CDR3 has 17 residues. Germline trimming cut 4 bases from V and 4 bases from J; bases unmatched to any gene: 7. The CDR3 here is CASSSQTSGGASDTQYF. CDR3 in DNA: TGTGCCAGCAGCTCCCAGACTAGCGGGGGGGCCTCAGATACGCAGTATTTT.

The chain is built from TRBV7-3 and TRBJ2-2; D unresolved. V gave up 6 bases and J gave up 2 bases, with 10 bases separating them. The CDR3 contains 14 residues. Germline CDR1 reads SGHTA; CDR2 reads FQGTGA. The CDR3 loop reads CASREGSNTGELFF. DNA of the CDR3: TGTGCCAGCAGAGAAGGGTCTAACACCGGGGAGCTGTTTTTT. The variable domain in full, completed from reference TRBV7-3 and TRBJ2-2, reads GAGVSQTPSNKVTEKGKYVELRCDPISGHTALYWYRQSLGQGPEFLIYFQGTGAADDSGLPNDRFFAVRPEGSVSTLKIQRTERGDSAVYLCASREGSNTGELFFGEGSRLTVL.

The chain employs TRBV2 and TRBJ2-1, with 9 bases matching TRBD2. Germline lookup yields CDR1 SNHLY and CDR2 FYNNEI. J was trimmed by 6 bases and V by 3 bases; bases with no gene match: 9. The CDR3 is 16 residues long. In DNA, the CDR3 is TGTGCCAGCAGTGATTCTTGGACTAGCGATCTCAATGAGCAGTTCTTC. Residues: CASSDSWTSDLNEQFF.